Sequencing of this T cell receptor (beta chain) was carried out in a study of cytomegalovirus exposure and HLA in healthy donors. Background on the study: There were about 85 million unique TCRs (from HLA-typed donors) in an early data release.

Donors showed nominal health when sampled, although they likely had unrecorded immune exposures. Notes on this clone: Its antigen is not identified.

The germline V gene encodes CDR1 SGHNT and CDR2 YYREEE (reference sequence). The ends lost 3 bases at V and 7 bases at J; junction bases unmatched: 7. CDR3 size: 15 residues. Study results and limitations: The authors listed 150 to 200 TCR beta chains as cytomegalovirus-associated.

Vbeta (60) and Jbeta (13) primers were used in the PCR. Libraries were prepared by immunoSEQ multiplex PCR; TCRdb keeps only in-frame clonotypes and omits some of them. This repertoire includes 150,000 to 200,000 clones. This sequence originates from a woman in her fifties or sixties in good health and CMV-seronegative. The J gene is TRBJ2-1, the V gene TRBV5-4, with 10 nucleotides matching TRBD1. The sample taken for sequencing was PBMCs. For the CDR3, the DNA is TGTGCCAGCAGCTGGGCAGGACAGGGGGGGAATGAGCAGTTCTTC. It yields the protein CASSWAGQGGNEQFF.